This TCR beta chain came from a study of T-cell reconstitution after alpha-beta-depleted transplantation in children. Study-wide findings and caveats: Several hundred graft clones that had expanded were reportedly the source of alpha-beta T cells about two months after transplant.

As it was prepared, the TCRbeta library received unique molecular identifiers. TCRdb itself ran the PCR reads through MiXCR, one entry per CDR3 protein. This sample has roughly 670,000 distinct CDR3 sequences, with 10% to 15% found just once. This clonotype showed up many times. As yet, its antigen is unknown. The CDR3 length is 14 residues. CDR1 is SQVTM and CDR2 is ANQGSEA in the germline V gene. The ends lost 4 bases at V and 0 bases at J; junction bases unmatched: 6. The sequences come from PBMCs, collected before TCRalphabeta/CD19-depleted stem cell transplant. The chain uses TRBV29-1 and TRBJ2-7, with 7 bases fitting TRBD2. This clonotype was obtained from a girl aged 2-10 years with congenital amegakaryocytic thrombocytopenia, due to receive a stem cell transplant. In nucleotides, the CDR3 is TGCAGCGTTGTTGGCCTAGCGGACTCCTACGAGCAGTACTTC. It specifies CSVVGLADSYEQYF.